This T cell receptor (beta chain) was documented in a study of siplizumab effects on memory and regulatory T cells. Overall study results and limits: Proliferating clones, CD4+ or CD8+, lacked an assignable naive or memory phenotype in roughly 75-97% of cases. Significantly reduced by siplizumab was the cumulative frequency of alloreactive sequences, namely those traceable to unstimulated CD4+ memory cells. The apparent diversity of naive T cells exceeded that of memory cells, and naive T cells seemed to make a major contribution to the alloresponse.

About this clone itself: Its cognate antigen is unknown.

This table comes from immunoSEQ multiplex PCR, and its TCRdb copy is limited to in-frame clones, with some not included. The repertoire holds about 46,000 clones, with roughly 93% as singletons. J lost 6 bases, V lost 5 bases, and 19 bases had no gene match. Germline V CDR1 and CDR2: MNHEY, SMNVEV (reference sequence). CDR3 length: 18 residues. Sequencing was carried out using CD8+ T cells sorted from blood. This chain connects TRBV27 to TRBJ1-2; TRBD1 agrees at 9 bases. This sequence was found in a human donor in good health. CDR3 DNA sequence: TGTGCCAGCAGTCCGTACCAAGTTCCGGGACAGGGAGGAGATGGCTACACCTTC. It yields the protein CASSPYQVPGQGGDGYTF.